This entry lists 15 T cell receptor beta chains sequenced from one sample in a study of control samples from healthy donors and cancer patients. Here immunoSEQ multiplex PCR was the method, and the copy in TCRdb shows in-frame clones only, minus some. Of about 250,000 clones in the sample, around 79% were seen once. Sequenced: PBMCs. These receptors came from a woman aged 60-70 years with lung cancer.

The chain couples TRBV6-1 to TRBJ2-3, with D unclear. V was trimmed by 3 bases and J by 4 bases, leaving 8 bases between them. Germline V lookup: CDR1 MNHNS, CDR2 SASEGT. The CDR3 consists of 13 residues. The DNA for the CDR3 is TGTGCCAGCAGTGAGTTCAGTGCAGATACGCAGTATTTT. Translating it yields CASSEFSADTQYF.

The chain couples TRBV5-1 to TRBJ2-2; 13 bases match TRBD2. The CDR3 runs 16 residues. Germline CDR1 and CDR2: SGHRS and YFSETQ. Germline trimming cut 0 bases from V and 6 bases from J; bases unmatched to any gene: 2. CDR3 residues: CASSLAGLAGSGELFF. CDR3 sequence (DNA): TGCGCCAGCAGCTTGGCGGGACTAGCGGGGTCCGGGGAGCTGTTTTTT.

This clone was found a few times. This chain connects TRBV10-3 to TRBJ2-7; D unresolved. The CDR3 is made up of 12 amino acids. Trimming shortened V by 0 bases and J by 7 bases, and 7 bases separated the two germline ends. From germline, CDR1 is ENHRY and CDR2 SYGVKD. This CDR3 reads CAISESVGEQYF. In nucleotides, the CDR3 is TGTGCCATCAGTGAGTCGGTGGGGGAGCAGTACTTC.

Concerning this clone: Other DNA sequences within the sample encode an identical CDR3. V usage is TRBV12-3 or TRBV12-4 and J usage is TRBJ1-5, with D hard to call. There are 13 residues in the CDR3. V was trimmed by 6 bases and J by 2 bases, leaving 8 bases between them. The CDR3 sequence: CASSGTGNQPQHF. The CDR3 DNA reads TGTGCCAGCAGCGGCACAGGCAATCAGCCCCAGCATTTT.

The chain has TRBV7-2 and TRBJ2-1, with no clear D. Trimming pared 2 bases from V and 9 bases from J, leaving 11 bases between. Germline values: CDR1 SGHTA, CDR2 FQGNSA. This CDR3 is 13 amino acids long. The CDR3 nucleotides are TGTGCCAGCAGCTTATACTCTTTGGGTGAGCAGTTCTTC. Encoded protein: CASSLYSLGEQFF.

The gene calls are TRBV5-1 and TRBJ2-1; 8 bases align to TRBD1. The trim removed 4 bases at V and 0 bases at J, leaving 3 bases unmatched. The CDR3 sequence is 15 residues long. Per germline, CDR1 SGHRS and CDR2 YFSETQ. This CDR3 reads CASSRQGSSYNEQFF. The CDR3 nucleotides read TGCGCCAGCAGCCGACAGGGGAGCTCCTACAATGAGCAGTTCTTC. Using reference TRBV5-1 and TRBJ2-1 for the parts outside the CDR3, the full variable domain is KAGVTQTPRYLIKTRGQQVTLSCSPISGHRSVSWYQQTPGQGLQFLFEYFSETQRNKGNFPGRFSGRQFSNSRSEMNVSTLELGDSALYLCASSRQGSSYNEQFFGPGTRLTVL.

The V and J genes are TRBV28 and TRBJ1-5; no clear D gene. The CDR3 runs to 12 residues. Germline loops: CDR1 MDHEN, CDR2 SYDVKM. V lost 11 bases and J lost 4, with 12 bases in between. CDR3 DNA sequence: TGTGCCGGACGGCGAGGGAATCAGCCCCAGCATTTT. It translates to CAGRRGNQPQHF. Full variable domain (outside the CDR3, taken from reference TRBV28 and TRBJ1-5): DVKVTQSSRYLVKRTGEKVFLECVQDMDHENMFWYRQDPGLGLRLIYFSYDVKMKEKGDIPEGYSVSREKKERFSLILESASTNQTSMYLCAGRRGNQPQHFGDGTRLSIL.

The chain links TRBV5-1 to TRBJ1-4; 7 positions match TRBD1. CDR3 length: 14 residues. The J segment lost 5 bases and the V segment lost 3 bases, leaving 4 bases of the junction unmatched. CDR1 is SGHRS, CDR2 YFSETQ, per germline. CDR3 sequence: CASSYRGLNEKLFF. The CDR3 nucleotides read TGCGCCAGCAGCTACAGGGGCCTCAATGAAAAACTGTTTTTT.

The chain carries TRBV29-1 and TRBJ2-1; no clear D gene. The CDR3 totals 15 residues. Between the trimmed V and J ends, which lost 8 bases and 0 bases, there was a span of 17 bases. Germline V gene sequence: CDR1 SQVTM, CDR2 ANQGSEA. This CDR3 is CSTSRGDLSYNEQFF. Written as DNA, the CDR3 is TGCAGCACCAGCCGCGGTGACCTCTCCTACAATGAGCAGTTCTTC.

The table lists this clone with a few counts. The gene calls are TRBV2 and TRBJ1-6; TRBD1 is a possible D gene (6 bases). Trimming took off 4 bases at V and 4 bases at J, with 14 bases between the two ends. The CDR3 totals 16 residues. CDR1 is SNHLY, CDR2 FYNNEI, per germline. The CDR3 DNA reads TGTGCCAGCAGTGCTCCCCTGACAGGTTATAATTCACCCCTCCACTTT. Its protein product is CASSAPLTGYNSPLHF.

The V gene is TRBV6-5, the J gene TRBJ1-5; no clear D gene. The V and J ends lost 6 bases and 0 bases respectively, with 12 bases between them. Germline V lookup: CDR1 MNHEY, CDR2 SVGAGI. The CDR3 is 15 amino acids. CDR3 amino acids: CASRRAGDSNQPQHF. CDR3 bases: TGTGCCAGCAGAAGAGCTGGAGATAGCAATCAGCCCCAGCATTTT.

The chain joins TRBV2 to TRBJ1-6; no definite D call. The CDR3 has 15 residues. V lost 6 bases and J lost 10, with 19 bases in between. Germline lookup yields CDR1 SNHLY and CDR2 FYNNEI. The CDR3 bases are TGTGCCAGCAGATTGACACAGAGGCTAGGCTCACCCCTCCACTTT. Its translation is CASRLTQRLGSPLHF.

This chain uses TRBV9 with TRBJ1-6; no definite D call. Germline V gene lookup returns CDR1 SGDLS and CDR2 YYNGEE. This CDR3 has 15 residues. V was shortened by 0 bases and J by 7 bases, with 11 bases between the two germline ends. The CDR3 here is CASSVEEGGNSPLHF. In DNA, the CDR3 is TGTGCCAGCAGCGTAGAAGAGGGAGGGAATTCACCCCTCCACTTT.

The J gene is TRBJ2-3, the V gene TRBV10-2, with 10 bases aligning to TRBD2. After removal of 4 bases from V and 2 bases from J, the junction contained 3 bases not matched to a gene. CDR1 and CDR2 (germline): WSHSY, SAAADI. CDR3 length: 15 amino acids. The CDR3 DNA reads as TGCGCCAGCAGTGGGCTAGCGGGAGCCACAGATACGCAGTATTTT. Protein: CASSGLAGATDTQYF.

This clone was detected only a few times. The rearrangement joins TRBV11-3 to TRBJ2-1; no firm D call. Trimming took 1 base from V and 7 from J, leaving 5 bases between them. Germline values: CDR1 SGHNT, CDR2 YENEEA. This CDR3 has 12 amino acids. The CDR3 nucleotides are TGTGCCAGCAGCTTAGGGACGAATGAGCAGTTCTTC. Translated: CASSLGTNEQFF. The variable domain in full, with the rest retrieved from reference TRBV11-3 and TRBJ2-1, is EAGVVQSPRYKIIEKKQPVAFWCNPISGHNTLYWYLQNLGQGPELLIRYENEEAVDDSQLPKDRFSAERLKGVDSTLKIQPAELGDSAVYLCASSLGTNEQFFGPGTRLTVL.